The 27 T cell receptor beta chains below come from one sample, sequenced in a study of blood T cell repertoires in COVID-19. Sequenced by immunoSEQ multiplex PCR; TCRdb stores in-frame clones only, minus some. The sample holds about 130,000 clones, 75% to 90% seen once. The specimen was PBMCs or T cells enriched from blood (not recorded which). The receptors were sampled from a middle-aged man who had recovered from COVID-19.

The chain uses TRBV3-1 (or the pseudogene TRBV3-2) and TRBJ2-1; 8 nucleotides match TRBD2. The CDR3 runs 17 residues. CDR1 LGHDT and CDR2 YNNKEL come from the germline V gene (reference sequence). V shed 3 bases and J 3 bases; nucleotides not matched to a gene: 10. CDR3 sequence (DNA): TGTGCCAGCAGCCAGCGAAAGCGGGAGTGGTACTACAATGAGCAGTTCTTC. This encodes CASSQRKREWYYNEQFF.

The sample holds one count of this clone. The J gene is TRBJ2-3, the V gene TRBV27, with D uncertain. From germline, CDR1 is MNHEY and CDR2 SMNVEV (reference sequence). Trimming took 7 bases from V and 6 from J, leaving 8 bases between them. This CDR3 comprises 11 residues. Here the CDR3 reads CASTLGDTQYF. The CDR3 DNA reads as TGTGCCAGCACCCTAGGTGATACGCAGTATTTT.

The V gene is TRBV9, the J gene TRBJ2-1, with 11 bases fitting TRBD2. Germline-derived CDR1 and CDR2 are SGDLS and YYNGEE. V was clipped by 4 bases and J by 9 bases; unmatched bases: 12. This CDR3 has 16 amino acids. This chain's CDR3 is CASSPRLAGIGGEQFF. DNA for the CDR3: TGTGCCAGCAGCCCTCGACTAGCGGGAATCGGTGGTGAGCAGTTCTTC.

The chain employs TRBV7-3 and TRBJ2-5; 10 bases agree with TRBD2. CDR1 SGHTA and CDR2 FQGTGA come from the germline V gene. This CDR3 region has 15 residues. J was trimmed by 2 bases and V by 5 bases; bases with no gene match: 5. This CDR3 reads CASSPTSGWQETQYF. The CDR3 nucleotides are TGTGCCAGCAGCCCGACTAGCGGGTGGCAAGAGACCCAGTACTTC. The variable domain in full, with the rest retrieved from reference TRBV7-3 and TRBJ2-5, is GAGVSQTPSNKVTEKGKYVELRCDPISGHTALYWYRQSLGQGPEFLIYFQGTGAADDSGLPNDRFFAVRPEGSVSTLKIQRTERGDSAVYLCASSPTSGWQETQYFGPGTRLLVL.

There are a few counts of this clone. This sequence joins TRBV6-5 and TRBJ1-3; D is possibly TRBD1 (5 bases). The V gene's germline CDR1 is MNHEY and CDR2 SVGAGI. The V gene lost 0 bases and the J gene lost 4 bases, with 10 bases spanning the gap. The CDR3 is made up of 15 amino acids. In DNA form, the CDR3 reads TGTGCCAGCAGTTACTCGGCAGGGCGAGGAAACACCATATATTTT. Residues: CASSYSAGRGNTIYF.

The chain uses TRBV27 and TRBJ1-6, with TRBD1 identical over 7 bases. The length of the CDR3 is 14 residues. The germline gives CDR1 MNHEY, CDR2 SMNVEV (reference sequence). V shed 5 bases and J 6 bases; nucleotides not matched to a gene: 4. This CDR3 is CASSIWDSNSPLHF. The CDR3 DNA reads as TGTGCCAGCAGTATTTGGGACAGTAATTCACCCCTCCACTTT.

The chain carries TRBV5-5 and TRBJ1-2; 9 bases line up with TRBD1. With V trimmed by 5 bases and J by 8 bases, 10 bases remained unmatched. CDR3 length: 14 amino acids. The V gene's germline CDR1 is SGHKS and CDR2 YYEKEE (reference sequence). Here the CDR3 reads CASSWPGTGKGYTF. For the CDR3, the DNA is TGTGCCAGCAGTTGGCCCGGGACAGGGAAAGGCTACACCTTC.

V gene TRBV4-3 combines with J gene TRBJ1-5; the D gene is possibly TRBD1 (6 bases). The CDR3 has 15 residues. Germline V CDR1 and CDR2: LGHNA, YSLEER. The V and J ends lost 1 base and 3 bases respectively, with 10 bases between them. CDR3 region: CASSQGTVVNQPQHF. In DNA form, the CDR3 reads TGCGCCAGCAGCCAAGGGACAGTCGTCAATCAGCCCCAGCATTTT.

The genes are TRBV2 and TRBJ2-2; possible D gene TRBD1, 6 bases. The V end lost 8 bases, the J end lost 6 bases, and 22 bases lay between the germline ends. The CDR3 extends over 16 amino acids. Germline V lookup: CDR1 SNHLY, CDR2 FYNNEI. The CDR3 region is CASWVGAGDLPGELFF. The CDR3 DNA is TGTGCCAGCTGGGTCGGGGCAGGGGATTTACCCGGGGAGCTGTTTTTT.

J is TRBJ1-2 and V is TRBV19; 7 nucleotides agree with TRBD1. From germline, CDR1 is LNHDA and CDR2 SQIVND (reference sequence). The CDR3 spans 15 residues. With V trimmed by 3 bases and J by 4 bases, 8 bases remained unmatched. The CDR3 region has the DNA TGTGCCAGTAGTATCCTCTCGACAGGGACCTATGGCTACACCTTC. The encoded protein is CASSILSTGTYGYTF.

The rearrangement uses TRBV3-1 (or the pseudogene TRBV3-2) and TRBJ2-2; TRBD1 agrees at 7 bases. This CDR3 spans 17 amino acids. V was pared by 0 bases and J by 0 bases, with 4 bases of the junction left unmatched. Per germline, CDR1 LGHDT and CDR2 YNNKEL (reference sequence). CDR3 nucleotide sequence: TGTGCCAGCAGCCAAGAAGGGGGCTACCCGAACACCGGGGAGCTGTTTTTT. Its protein product is CASSQEGGYPNTGELFF.

The chain combines TRBV6-5 with TRBJ2-2; the D gene is possibly TRBD1 (5 bases). Trimming took 5 bases from V and 6 from J, leaving 13 bases between them. Germline V gene sequence: CDR1 MNHEY, CDR2 SVGAGI. This CDR3 has 14 residues. As DNA, the CDR3 is TGTGCCAGCAGTAGGATTCAGGGTCCCGGGGAGCTGTTTTTT. It codes for CASSRIQGPGELFF.

The chain uses TRBV7-2 and TRBJ1-6, with a possible D match to TRBD1 (6 bases). The V gene lost 2 bases and the J gene lost 8 bases, with 13 bases spanning the gap. CDR3 size: 15 residues. CDR1 and CDR2 (germline): SGHTA, FQGNSA. The CDR3 protein is CASSLTQGLYSPLHF. The CDR3 DNA sequence: TGTGCCAGCAGCTTAACGCAGGGGCTCTATTCACCCCTCCACTTT.

About this clone itself: Sequence at one end of the junction differs from germline and may be a read error. V and J are TRBV7-7 and TRBJ2-1; 7 bases agree with TRBD1. Germline V gives CDR1 SSHAT, CDR2 FNYEAQ (reference sequence). CDR3 size: 15 residues. CDR3: CASSRKQGPYNEQFF. For the CDR3, the DNA is TGTGCTAGCAGCCGGAAACAGGGGCCCTACAATGAGCAGTTCTTC.

The rearrangement links TRBV27 to TRBJ2-7; 9 nucleotides match TRBD1. Germline-derived CDR1 and CDR2 are MNHEY and SMNVEV (reference sequence). Trimming cost V 7 bases and J 4 bases; bases outside gene matches: 17. The CDR3 covers 17 residues. The CDR3 loop is CASTPCPDRGIRYEQYF. The CDR3 DNA follows: TGTGCCAGCACCCCATGCCCCGACAGGGGGATTAGGTACGAGCAGTACTTC.

This chain connects TRBV18 to TRBJ2-3; TRBD2 matches at 8 bases. V was pared by 3 bases and J by 6 bases, with 8 bases of the junction left unmatched. This CDR3 region has 15 residues. Germline assignment: CDR1 KGHSH and CDR2 LQKENI. Here the CDR3 reads CASSPATGGPDTQYF. The CDR3 DNA reads as TGTGCCAGCTCACCGGCCACGGGGGGGCCCGATACGCAGTATTTT.

The V call is TRBV28, the J call TRBJ1-2; 8 bases fit TRBD1. The V and J ends lost 6 bases and 1 base, in that order; junction bases with no gene match: 10. The germline CDR1 and CDR2 sequences are MDHEN and SYDVKM. The CDR3 sequence is 16 residues long. The CDR3 region has the DNA TGTGCCAGCAGATCTGGGGGACAGGACTATAACTATGGCTACACCTTC. This sequence encodes CASRSGGQDYNYGYTF.

V usage is TRBV7-2 and J usage is TRBJ2-3; no firm D call. Trimming cost V 2 bases and J 0 bases, with 9 bases left between them. The germline V gene has CDR1 SGHTA and CDR2 FQGNSA. The length of the CDR3 is 15 residues. The DNA for the CDR3 is TGTGCCAGCAGCTTATGGCTCGCTAGCACAGATACGCAGTATTTT. Amino acids: CASSLWLASTDTQYF.

This chain joins TRBV27 and TRBJ2-7; D perhaps matches TRBD2 (6 bases). Looked up from germline, CDR1 is MNHEY and CDR2 is SMNVEV (reference sequence). There are 14 residues in the CDR3. V was pared by 5 bases and J by 0 bases, with 11 bases between. CDR3 sequence reads: CASSHGTASYEQYF. For the CDR3, the DNA is TGTGCCAGCAGTCATGGGACTGCCTCCTACGAGCAGTACTTC.

This rearrangement joins TRBV18 to TRBJ2-5; TRBD1 is a possible D gene (5 bases). V was pared by 1 base and J by 1 base, with 7 bases between. In germline, CDR1 is KGHSH, CDR2 LQKENI. CDR3 length equals 14 residues. DNA of the CDR3: TGTGCCAGCTCACCACTGCAGGGCCAAGAGACCCAGTACTTC. It codes for CASSPLQGQETQYF.

The rearrangement links TRBV5-3 to TRBJ1-1; the D is unclear. TRBV5-3 is annotated as an ORF whose role is uncertain. The CDR3 loop spans 13 amino acids. Trimming shortened V by 1 base and J by 5 bases, and 9 bases separated the two germline ends. CDR3 in DNA: TGTGCCAGAAGCTTGAAAGGGAGTACTGAAGCTTTCTTT. As protein: CARSLKGSTEAFF.

This clone was seen only a few times. The chain joins TRBV28 to TRBJ1-4, with no clear D. The germline V gene has CDR1 MDHEN and CDR2 SYDVKM. The CDR3 length is 14 residues. V was cut by 2 bases and J by 8 bases, with 12 bases left in between. The DNA of the CDR3 is TGTGCCAGCAGTTTAATTGTTTTGCGGGAAAAACTGTTTTTT. As protein: CASSLIVLREKLFF.

The chain employs TRBV5-4 and TRBJ2-1, with 11 bases aligning to TRBD2. Germline CDR1 reads SGHNT; CDR2 reads YYREEE (reference sequence). The ends lost 0 bases at V and 14 bases at J; junction bases unmatched: 7. This CDR3 region has 14 residues. DNA of the CDR3: TGTGCCAGCAGCTTGGAGTTAGCGGGAGGGCCTAAGTTCTTC. This sequence encodes CASSLELAGGPKFF.

The chain employs TRBV7-8 and TRBJ1-6; 9 bases match TRBD1. CDR1 is SGHVS, CDR2 FQNEAQ, per germline. The CDR3 is 15 residues long. Trimming at V came to 1 base and at J to 6 bases, leaving 1 base not matched to a gene. The CDR3 DNA reads as TGTGCCAGCAGCTTAGGGGACAGGGCTAATTCACCCCTCCACTTT. Encoded protein: CASSLGDRANSPLHF.

V usage is TRBV7-6 and J usage is TRBJ2-7, with 10 bases matching TRBD2. V was clipped by 5 bases and J by 2 bases; unmatched bases: 6. The CDR3 has 15 amino acids. Germline V CDR1 and CDR2: SGHVS, FNYEAQ. DNA of the CDR3: TGTGCCAGCAGCCTAGGGACTAGCGAGGCCTACGAGCAGTACGTC. Protein: CASSLGTSEAYEQYV.

This rearrangement joins TRBV7-3 to TRBJ2-3; TRBD1 matches 8 bases. CDR3 size: 12 residues. The V gene's germline CDR1 is SGHTA and CDR2 FQGTGA. V was clipped by 5 bases and J by 9 bases; unmatched bases: 4. The CDR3 protein is CASSLGQGTQYF. The DNA for the CDR3 is TGTGCCAGCAGCCTTGGACAGGGAACGCAGTATTTT.

V gene TRBV3-1 (or the pseudogene TRBV3-2) combines with J gene TRBJ1-3; D gene unclear. Trimming removed 4 bases from V and 4 bases from J, with 8 bases in between. There are 13 residues in the CDR3. Looked up from germline, CDR1 is LGHDT and CDR2 is YNNKEL (reference sequence). The CDR3 DNA follows: TGTGCCAGCAGCCTATCACTGGGAAACACCATATATTTT. Amino acid sequence: CASSLSLGNTIYF.